The subject of this entry is one TCR beta chain. The antigen is undetermined. This specimen comes from a study of T-cell reconstitution after alpha-beta-depleted transplantation in children. General study findings and limits: Diversity and T-cell counts at one year after transplant derived mostly from new T cells. Alpha-beta T cells about two months after transplant reportedly derived from several hundred expanded graft clones. It was surviving recipient T cells and thymic progenitors that gave some patients high TCRbeta diversity at day 60.

Unique molecular identifiers were incorporated during preparation of the TCRbeta library. One entry per CDR3 protein, called by TCRdb with MiXCR from the PCR reads. The table has about 580,000 distinct CDR3 sequences, roughly 27% seen once. The germline V gene has CDR1 GTSNPN and CDR2 SVGIG (reference sequence). The CDR3 totals 16 residues. The V and J ends lost 2 bases and 3 bases, in that order; junction bases with no gene match: 6. This receptor was obtained from a boy in the first two years of life with Wiskott-Aldrich syndrome, due to receive a stem cell transplant. The rearrangement uses TRBV30 and TRBJ1-3, with TRBD1 identical over 11 bases. The sample was PBMCs, taken before TCRalphabeta/CD19-depleted stem cell transplant. CDR3 coding DNA: TGTGCCTGGAGTCGGGGGGACAGGGGGTATGGAAACACCATATATTTT. Translated, it gives CAWSRGDRGYGNTIYF.